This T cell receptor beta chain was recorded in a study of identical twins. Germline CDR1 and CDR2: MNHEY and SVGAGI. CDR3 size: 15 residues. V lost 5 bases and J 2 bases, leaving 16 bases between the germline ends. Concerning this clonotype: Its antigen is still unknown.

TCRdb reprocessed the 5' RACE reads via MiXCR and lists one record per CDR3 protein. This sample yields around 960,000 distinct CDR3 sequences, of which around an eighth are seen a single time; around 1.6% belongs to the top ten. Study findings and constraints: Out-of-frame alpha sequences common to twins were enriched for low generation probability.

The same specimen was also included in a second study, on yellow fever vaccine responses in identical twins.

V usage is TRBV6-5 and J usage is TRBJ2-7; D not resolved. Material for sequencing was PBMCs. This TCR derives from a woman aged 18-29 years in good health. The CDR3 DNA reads TGTGCCAGCAGTACTGGGCCTAGGCTCCCCTACGAGCAGTACTTC. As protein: CASSTGPRLPYEQYF.